Below are 7 T cell receptor beta chains sequenced from a single sample in a study of blood T cell repertoires in COVID-19. Sequencing used immunoSEQ multiplex PCR; TCRdb keeps in-frame clones, though not all of them. The sample lists 24,000 or so clones, 87% occurring once. Material: peripheral blood. Receptors originate from a human donor in a cohort sampled during active COVID-19. The donor label of this sample is uncertain.

The chain couples TRBV19 to TRBJ2-5, with TRBD1 matching 8 bases. The germline V gene has CDR1 LNHDA and CDR2 SQIVND (reference sequence). Trimming took 5 bases from V and 5 from J; bases not matched to a gene: 10. The CDR3 totals 15 residues. The DNA of the CDR3 is TGTGCCAGTAGTCTCGACAGGGGCGATTCGGAGACCCAGTACTTC. This encodes CASSLDRGDSETQYF.

This chain links TRBV3-1 (or the pseudogene TRBV3-2) with TRBJ2-1, with D perhaps TRBD1 (5 bases). The CDR3 covers 16 residues. The V end lost 0 bases, the J end lost 7 bases, and 16 bases lay between the germline ends. CDR1 is LGHDT, CDR2 YNNKEL, per germline (reference sequence). CDR3 DNA sequence: TGTGCCAGCAGCCAAGATCTATTGGCGAAGGGGAATGAGCAGTTCTTC. This translates into CASSQDLLAKGNEQFF.

The chain carries TRBV7-9 and TRBJ1-2; 8 nucleotides line up with TRBD1. Trimming removed 1 base from V and 8 bases from J; junction bases left unmatched: 6. The CDR3 extends over 14 amino acids. From germline, CDR1 is SEHNR and CDR2 FQNEAQ (reference sequence). The CDR3 DNA sequence: TGTGCCAGCAGCTTAGGGTCGACAGGGGACGGCTACACCTTC. Translated, it gives CASSLGSTGDGYTF.

This chain links TRBV7-9 with TRBJ2-3, with a possible D match to TRBD2 (6 bases). Germline V CDR1 and CDR2: SEHNR, FQNEAQ (reference sequence). V gave up 11 bases and J gave up 3 bases, with 27 bases separating them. The CDR3 length is 17 residues. For the CDR3, the DNA is TGTGCCGGTTTGGGACTCGGCACCGCAGGTTCTACAGATACGCAGTATTTT. The encoded protein is CAGLGLGTAGSTDTQYF. The full variable domain, completed using reference TRBV7-9 and TRBJ2-3, is DTGVSQNPRHKITKRGQNVTFRCDPISEHNRLYWYRQTLGQGPEFLTYFQNEAQLEKSRLLSDRFSAERPKGSFSTLEIQRTEQGDSAMYLCAGLGLGTAGSTDTQYFGPGTRLTVL.

This chain uses TRBV28 with TRBJ2-5, with TRBD2 matching over 13 bases. From germline, CDR1 is MDHEN and CDR2 SYDVKM. The CDR3 is 18 residues long. J lost 1 base, V lost 0 bases, and 5 bases had no gene match. This CDR3 is CASSLWAWTSGGQETQYF. In nucleotides, the CDR3 is TGTGCCAGCAGTTTATGGGCTTGGACTAGCGGGGGCCAAGAGACCCAGTACTTC.

This clone was counted only a few times. The chain uses TRBV19 and TRBJ2-7; D gene unclear. From germline, CDR1 is LNHDA and CDR2 SQIVND (reference sequence). The CDR3 runs 15 residues. The V end lost 3 bases, the J end lost 2 bases, and 14 bases lay between the germline ends. CDR3 DNA sequence: TGTGCCAGTAGTATCGGTCGGGTCGGAGCCTACGAGCAGTACTTC. Its protein product is CASSIGRVGAYEQYF.

The genes are TRBV5-6 and TRBJ2-5; TRBD1 might be the D (5 bases). CDR1 SGHDT and CDR2 YYEEEE come from the germline V gene. The CDR3 has 13 amino acids. The ends were cut back, 0 bases at V and 4 bases at J, with 7 bases in the middle. CDR3 sequence: CASSLDRRETQYF. The CDR3 DNA reads as TGTGCCAGCAGCTTGGACAGGAGAGAGACCCAGTACTTC.